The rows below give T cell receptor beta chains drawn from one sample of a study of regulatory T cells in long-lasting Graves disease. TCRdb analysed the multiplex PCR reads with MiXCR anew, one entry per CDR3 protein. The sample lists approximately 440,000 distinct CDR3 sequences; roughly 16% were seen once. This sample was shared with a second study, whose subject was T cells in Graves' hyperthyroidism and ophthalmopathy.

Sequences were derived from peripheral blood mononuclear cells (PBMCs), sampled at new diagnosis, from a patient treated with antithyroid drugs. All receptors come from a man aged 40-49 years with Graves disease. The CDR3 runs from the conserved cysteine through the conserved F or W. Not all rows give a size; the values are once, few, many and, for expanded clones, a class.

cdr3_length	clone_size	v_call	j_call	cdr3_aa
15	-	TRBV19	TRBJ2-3	CASSILAASTDTQYF
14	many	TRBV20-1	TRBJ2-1	CSASIGQLPNEQFF
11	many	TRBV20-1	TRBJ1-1	CSARLQDAAFF
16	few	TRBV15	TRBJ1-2	CATSRDRSQGARGYTF
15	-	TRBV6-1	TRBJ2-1	CASSVYGSAYNEQFF
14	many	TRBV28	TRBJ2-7	CASSVAGGSYEQYF
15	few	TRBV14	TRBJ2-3	CASSRPGTGPDTQYF
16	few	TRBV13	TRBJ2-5	CASSLGTGILQETQYF
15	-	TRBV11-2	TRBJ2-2	CASTGLAERAGELFF
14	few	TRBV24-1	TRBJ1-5	CATSDPDRNQPQHF
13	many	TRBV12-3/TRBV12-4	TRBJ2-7	CASSLDRDNEQYF
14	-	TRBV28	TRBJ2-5	CASRIAGVGETQYF
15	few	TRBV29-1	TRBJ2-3	CSVEGLAGGDDTQYF
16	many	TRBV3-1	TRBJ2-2	CASDQGTESNTGELFF
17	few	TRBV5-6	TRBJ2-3	CASSLVGLAASTDTQYF
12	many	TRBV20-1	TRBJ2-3	CSVTGEADTQYF
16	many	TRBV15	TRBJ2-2	CATSRGQGPNTGELFF
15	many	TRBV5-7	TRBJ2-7	CASSLDGLAVDEQYF
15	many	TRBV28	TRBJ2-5	CASSLSGRPGETQYF
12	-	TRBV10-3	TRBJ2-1	CAIRWYNNEQFF
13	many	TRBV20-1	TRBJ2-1	CSATPRVYNEQFF
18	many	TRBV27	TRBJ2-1	CASSSFISRGPLYNEQFF
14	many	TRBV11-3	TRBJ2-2	CASSPLAGDGELFF
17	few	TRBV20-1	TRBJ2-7	CSAPRTSGRATLYEQYF
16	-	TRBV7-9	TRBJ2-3	CASSPYGLAGGDTQYF
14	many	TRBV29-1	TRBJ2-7	CSVESGPPSYEQYF
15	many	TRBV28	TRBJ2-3	CASNSGSTVKDTQYF
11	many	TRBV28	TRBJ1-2	CASSHVEGYTF
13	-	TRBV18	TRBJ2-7	CASSPQQGYEQYF
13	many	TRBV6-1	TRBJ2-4	CASREQGSNIQYF
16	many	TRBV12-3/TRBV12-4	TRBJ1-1	CASSQRPRSRGTEAFF
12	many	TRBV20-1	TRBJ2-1	CSARGGWDEQFF
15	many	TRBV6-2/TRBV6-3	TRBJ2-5	CASSYSATGGETQYF
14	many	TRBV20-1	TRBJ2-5	CSATHAGGRETQYF
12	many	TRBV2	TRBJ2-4	CASREQGNIQYF
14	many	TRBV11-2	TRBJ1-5	CASSLNGAGQPQHF
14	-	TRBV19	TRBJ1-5	CASSIEGYHQPQHF
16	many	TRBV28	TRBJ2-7	CASSRLTLVAAVEQYF
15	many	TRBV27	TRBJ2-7	CASRPQAGYSYEQYF
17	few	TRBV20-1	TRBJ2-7	CSARDYASGLAEYEQYF
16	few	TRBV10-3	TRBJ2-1	CAISELLAGAYDEQFF
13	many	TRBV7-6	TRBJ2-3	CASSLGQGDTQYF
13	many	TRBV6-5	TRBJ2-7	CASSYRGSYEQYF
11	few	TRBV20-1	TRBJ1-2	CSARDSYGYTF
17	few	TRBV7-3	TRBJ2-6	CASSPQGGGSGANVLTF
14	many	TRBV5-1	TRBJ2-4	CASSPSGAKNIQYF
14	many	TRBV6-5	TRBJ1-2	CASSYSTRSYGYTF
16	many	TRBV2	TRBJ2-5	CASYHPGLAVQETQYF
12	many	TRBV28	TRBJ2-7	CASSFTAREQYF
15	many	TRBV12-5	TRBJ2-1	CASGLGQRSYNEQFF